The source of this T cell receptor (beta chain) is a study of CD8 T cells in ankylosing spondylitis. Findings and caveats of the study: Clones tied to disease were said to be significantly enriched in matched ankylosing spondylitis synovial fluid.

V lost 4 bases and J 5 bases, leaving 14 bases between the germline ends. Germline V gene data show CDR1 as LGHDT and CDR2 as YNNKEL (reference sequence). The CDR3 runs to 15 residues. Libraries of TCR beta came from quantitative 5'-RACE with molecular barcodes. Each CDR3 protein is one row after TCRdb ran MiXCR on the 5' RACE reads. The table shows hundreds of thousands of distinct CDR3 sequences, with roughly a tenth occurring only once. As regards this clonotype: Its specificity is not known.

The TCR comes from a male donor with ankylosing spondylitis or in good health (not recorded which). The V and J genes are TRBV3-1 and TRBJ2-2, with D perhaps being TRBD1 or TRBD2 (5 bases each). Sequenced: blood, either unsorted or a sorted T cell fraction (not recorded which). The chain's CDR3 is CASSLAGAATGELFF. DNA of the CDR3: TGTGCCAGCAGCCTAGCCGGGGCCGCGACCGGGGAGCTGTTTTTT.